This passage covers 4 T cell receptor beta chains from one sample sequenced in a study of blood T cell repertoires in COVID-19 (TCRdb year 2020). To prepare the library, the immunoSEQ multiplex PCR assay was applied. TCRdb re-hosts the immuneACCESS table, in-frame sequences only. Its copies lack some clones; in the studies checked, an unresolved V gene accounts for under half of them, and the cause for the rest is not known. The sample has over 250,000 clones on record, about 89% of them singletons. In total, the top ten clones hold under 2.5% of the sample. Sample: peripheral blood. All receptors derive from a man aged 50 or older with acute or convalescent COVID-19.

The chain has TRBV7-3 and TRBJ1-6, with D tentatively TRBD1 (5 bases). V dropped 5 bases and J dropped 10 bases, with 15 bases sitting between them. This CDR3 has 14 amino acids. Germline V CDR1 and CDR2: SGHTA, FQGTGA. The CDR3 loop reads CASSPGQVGSPLHF. As DNA, the CDR3 is TGTGCCAGCAGCCCAGGGCAAGTCGGGTCACCCCTCCACTTT.

The V call is TRBV29-1, the J call TRBJ2-2, with a weak D call TRBD2 (5 bases). The CDR3 contains 14 residues. CDR1 SQVTM and CDR2 ANQGSEA come from the germline V gene. The germline V and J ends were trimmed by 6 bases and 0 bases, with 11 bases remaining between them. CDR3 sequence (DNA): TGCAGCGTGCCCATCGGGACGAACACCGGGGAGCTGTTTTTT. This encodes CSVPIGTNTGELFF.

CDR3 DNA: TGTGCCAGCAGTGCATCCTCGACAGGGGCTGGGGGCTACACCTTC. It is translated as CASSASSTGAGGYTF. J is TRBJ1-2 and V is TRBV6-4, with 8 bases fitting TRBD1. The V gene end was trimmed by 4 bases and the J gene end by 8 bases; junction bases not matched to a gene: 12. CDR3 length equals 15 residues. Germline V lookup: CDR1 MRHNA, CDR2 SNTAGT.

The chain recombines TRBV3-1 (or the pseudogene TRBV3-2) with TRBJ2-5, with a weak D call TRBD2 (6 bases). This CDR3 is built from 12 residues. V was trimmed by 3 bases and J by 5 bases, leaving 7 bases between them. In germline, CDR1 is LGHDT, CDR2 YNNKEL (reference sequence). As DNA, the CDR3 is TGTGCCAGCAGCCAGCGGGGCGAGACCCAGTACTTC. Translation: CASSQRGETQYF.